Below, 21 T cell receptor beta chains from the same sample are listed, as sequenced in a study of T cells in localized non-small cell lung cancer. Sequencing was performed with immunoSEQ multiplex PCR; in TCRdb, only in-frame clones are kept and a portion is missing. The sample lists 18,000 or so clones; around nine tenths were seen once. This material consisted of peripheral blood, taken before any cancer treatment. Receptors originate from a man aged 35 to 70 with stage I lung adenocarcinoma.

The chain's CDR3 is CASSPELATTNTGELFF. In DNA, the CDR3 is TGTGCCAGCAGCCCGGAACTAGCGACGACGAACACCGGGGAGCTGTTTTTT. The chain employs TRBV5-6 and TRBJ2-2; TRBD2 aligns across 7 bases. J gave up 0 bases and V 4 bases, and 9 bases lay outside the gene matches. Germline CDR1 SGHDT, CDR2 YYEEEE. CDR3 length equals 17 residues.

The rearrangement joins TRBV11-2 to TRBJ2-7, with 7 bases that match TRBD1. The trim removed 5 bases at V and 1 base at J, leaving 2 bases unmatched. Per the germline V gene, CDR1 is SGHAT and CDR2 is FQNNGV. The CDR3 is 13 amino acids. The CDR3 loop reads CASSPDRSYEQYF. CDR3 DNA sequence: TGTGCCAGCAGCCCGGACAGGTCCTACGAGCAGTACTTC.

The chain joins TRBV28 to TRBJ1-2, with 7 bases that match TRBD1. The CDR3 length is 16 residues. With V trimmed by 3 bases and J by 5 bases, 12 bases remained unmatched. Germline CDR1 and CDR2: MDHEN and SYDVKM. CDR3 in amino acids: CASSLTGWAFSYGYTF. CDR3 DNA sequence: TGTGCCAGCAGTTTGACAGGGTGGGCCTTCTCGTATGGCTACACCTTC.

The V call is TRBV25-1, the J call TRBJ1-1, with D unclear. The CDR3 consists of 15 residues. V was shortened by 6 bases and J by 4 bases, with 18 bases between the two germline ends. The germline V gene has CDR1 MGHDK and CDR2 SYGVNS. The CDR3 protein is CASSPREPWATEAFF. In nucleotides, the CDR3 is TGTGCCAGCAGCCCCCGGGAGCCGTGGGCCACTGAAGCTTTCTTT.

The rearrangement links TRBV19 to TRBJ2-2, with 8 bases matching TRBD1. This CDR3 spans 13 amino acids. CDR1 and CDR2 from the germline V gene are LNHDA and SQIVND (reference sequence). V lost 5 bases, J lost 7 bases, and 3 bases stayed unmatched. CDR3 nucleotide sequence: TGTGCCAGTAGTTCAGGGGGCGTCGGGGAGCTGTTTTTT. Amino acids: CASSSGGVGELFF.

The chain couples TRBV19 to TRBJ1-2; TRBD1 matches at 12 bases. V lost 11 bases, J lost 7 bases, and 17 bases stayed unmatched. The germline V gene has CDR1 LNHDA and CDR2 SQIVND (reference sequence). The CDR3 length is 16 residues. CDR3 sequence (DNA): TGTGCCGGAAGCACGGGACAGGGGGCAGATTATCGTGGCTACACCTTC. Amino acid sequence: CAGSTGQGADYRGYTF.

The chain combines TRBV4-1 with TRBJ2-3, with TRBD2 matching 7 bases. J lost 10 bases, V lost 0 bases, and 10 bases had no gene match. Germline CDR1 is MGHRA and CDR2 is YSYEKL. This CDR3 region has 15 residues. In DNA, the CDR3 is TGCGCCAGCAGCCAAGAAGGGACTACGAACTCGGCGCAGTATTTT. Translated, it gives CASSQEGTTNSAQYF.

With regard to this clone: A read error may produce the germline difference seen at one junction end. The V call is TRBV7-8, the J call TRBJ1-1; D not resolved. The CDR3 has 13 residues. Germline assignment: CDR1 SGHVS and CDR2 FQNEAQ. In DNA, the CDR3 is TGTGCCAGCACCTTAGAAGTAACGGCTGAAGCTTTCTTT. Protein product: CASTLEVTAEAFF.

The chain links TRBV21-1 to TRBJ1-5. TRBV21-1 is classified as a pseudogene. The length of the CDR3 is 15 residues. CDR3 sequence (DNA): TGTGCCAGCAGTCTGCTACATTGGCATCATCAGCCCCAGCATTTT. Residues: CASSLLHWHHQPQHF.

This clone was observed a few times. This chain joins TRBV5-5 and TRBJ2-4, with TRBD1 matching 7 bases. V was clipped by 1 base and J by 8 bases; unmatched bases: 6. The CDR3 covers 14 residues. CDR1 is SGHKS and CDR2 is YYEKEE in the germline V gene (reference sequence). This CDR3 is CASSLTGVNDIQYF. The CDR3 region has the DNA TGTGCCAGCAGCTTGACAGGGGTTAATGACATTCAGTACTTC.

The chain combines TRBV7-6 with TRBJ2-4, with D maybe TRBD2 (5 bases). Germline CDR1 reads SGHVS; CDR2 reads FNYEAQ. This CDR3 is built from 15 residues. The ends were cut back, 2 bases at V and 1 base at J, with 9 bases in the middle. The DNA of the CDR3 is TGTGCCAGCAGCTTACTTGGGGAGGCCAAAAACATTCAGTACTTC. It yields the protein CASSLLGEAKNIQYF.

The chain is built from TRBV30 and TRBJ2-3; 12 positions agree with TRBD2. CDR3 length equals 15 residues. Trimming at V came to 4 bases and at J to 4 bases, leaving 6 bases not matched to a gene. The germline gives CDR1 GTSNPN, CDR2 SVGIG (reference sequence). CDR3 sequence: CAWNPLAGGADTQYF. The CDR3 DNA reads as TGTGCCTGGAACCCTCTAGCGGGAGGGGCAGATACGCAGTATTTT.

Of note for this clone: The sample has other DNA sequences that encode this CDR3 too. This chain uses TRBV19 with TRBJ1-1, with 7 positions matching TRBD1. This CDR3 region has 13 residues. J was trimmed by 7 bases and V by 1 base; bases with no gene match: 3. Germline-derived CDR1 and CDR2 are LNHDA and SQIVND (reference sequence). CDR3 amino acids: CASSIGQGGEAFF. The CDR3 nucleotides read TGTGCCAGTAGTATAGGTCAGGGGGGTGAAGCTTTCTTT.

The chain carries TRBV5-4 and TRBJ1-2; D uncertain. Germline V CDR1 and CDR2: SGHNT, YYREEE (reference sequence). CDR3 size: 17 residues. Trimming took off 4 bases at V and 1 base at J, with 20 bases between the two ends. For the CDR3, the DNA is TGTGCCAGCAGCCCTGGTGTGACCTCCCTGAATAACTATGGCTACACCTTC. It codes for CASSPGVTSLNNYGYTF.

The chain uses TRBV5-6 and TRBJ1-1, with a possible D match to TRBD1 (6 bases). The V and J ends lost 6 bases and 0 bases respectively, with 9 bases between them. Germline V CDR1 and CDR2: SGHDT, YYEEEE. CDR3 length: 13 amino acids. The CDR3 DNA sequence: TGTGCCAGCAACAGGGCTATGAACACTGAAGCTTTCTTT. Its translation is CASNRAMNTEAFF. The full variable domain, with the rest looked up from reference TRBV5-6 and TRBJ1-1, is DAGVTQSPTHLIKTRGQQVTLRCSPKSGHDTVSWYQQALGQGPQFIFQYYEEEERQRGNFPDRFSGHQFPNYSSELNVNALLLGDSALYLCASNRAMNTEAFFGQGTRLTVV.

The chain employs TRBV14 and TRBJ2-7; D is ambiguous. The CDR3 is made up of 15 amino acids. The V gene's germline CDR1 is SGHDN and CDR2 FVKESK. V lost 4 bases and J 6 bases, leaving 19 bases between the germline ends. The CDR3 DNA reads TGTGCCAGCAGCCTCGTGACGTCAGCCCCCTCCGAGCAGTACTTC. Its protein is CASSLVTSAPSEQYF. Full variable domain (missing parts from reference TRBV14 and TRBJ2-7): EAGVTQFPSHSVIEKGQTVTLRCDPISGHDNLYWYRRVMGKEIKFLLHFVKESKQDESGMPNNRFLAERTGGTYSTLKVQPAELEDSGVYFCASSLVTSAPSEQYFGPGTRLTVT.

This clone was observed once. The rearrangement links TRBV15 to TRBJ2-1; TRBD2 is a possible D gene (5 bases). Germline-derived CDR1 and CDR2 are LNHNV and YYDKDF (reference sequence). V lost 3 bases, J lost 8 bases, and 20 bases lay in between. The CDR3 sequence is 16 residues long. DNA of the CDR3: TGTGCCACCAGCAGGAGTGACTACCTAGGAACAGATGAGCAGTTCTTC. It yields the protein CATSRSDYLGTDEQFF.

This chain connects TRBV5-1 to TRBJ2-1, with D tentatively TRBD2 (5 bases). Germline values: CDR1 SGHRS, CDR2 YFSETQ. V was cut by 5 bases and J by 5 bases, with 14 bases left in between. This CDR3 is 14 amino acids long. The CDR3 region has the DNA TGCGCCAGCAGGATGGTCGGGAATCACAATGAGCAGTTCTTC. It specifies CASRMVGNHNEQFF.

Written as DNA, the CDR3 is TGTGCCAGCAGCTTAGTGGCAGACACGAACACCGGGGAGCTGTTTTTT. Its translation is CASSLVADTNTGELFF. V usage is TRBV11-3 and J usage is TRBJ2-2; D gene unclear. Germline loops: CDR1 SGHNT, CDR2 YENEEA. This CDR3 comprises 16 residues. Trimming removed 1 base at V and 0 bases at J, with 9 bases between.

The chain recombines TRBV18 with TRBJ1-6; tentatively, D is TRBD1 (6 bases). Looked up from germline, CDR1 is KGHSH and CDR2 is LQKENI. The CDR3 runs 15 residues. V was shortened by 4 bases and J by 7 bases, with 14 bases between the two germline ends. The CDR3 region is CASSLLQGSNSPLHF. The DNA for the CDR3 is TGTGCCAGCTCACTTCTTCAGGGGTCAAATTCACCCCTCCACTTT. Looking up the rest from reference TRBV18 and TRBJ1-6 gives the full variable domain: NAGVMQNPRHLVRRRGQEARLRCSPMKGHSHVYWYRQLPEEGLKFMVYLQKENIIDESGMPKERFSAEFPKEGPSILRIQQVVRGDSAAYFCASSLLQGSNSPLHFGNGTRLTVT.

The chain uses TRBV5-6 and TRBJ2-2, with D perhaps TRBD1 (5 bases). CDR1 SGHDT and CDR2 YYEEEE come from the germline V gene. V lost 4 bases and J lost 8, with 9 bases in between. This CDR3 contains 12 residues. CDR3 DNA: TGTGCCAGCAGCATTAACAGGGGGGAGCTGTTTTTT. This sequence encodes CASSINRGELFF.